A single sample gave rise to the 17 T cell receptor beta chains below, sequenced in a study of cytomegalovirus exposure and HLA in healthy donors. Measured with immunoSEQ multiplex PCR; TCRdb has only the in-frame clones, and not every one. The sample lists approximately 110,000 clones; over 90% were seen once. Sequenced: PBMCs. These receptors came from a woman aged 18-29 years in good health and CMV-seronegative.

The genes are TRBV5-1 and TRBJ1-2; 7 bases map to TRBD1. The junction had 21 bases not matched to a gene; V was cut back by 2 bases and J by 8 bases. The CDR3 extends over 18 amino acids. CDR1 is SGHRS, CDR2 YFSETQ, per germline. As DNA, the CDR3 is TGCGCCAGCAGCTTAGCAGACAAGAGGACAGGCCCAGCGGTAGGCTACACCTTC. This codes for CASSLADKRTGPAVGYTF.

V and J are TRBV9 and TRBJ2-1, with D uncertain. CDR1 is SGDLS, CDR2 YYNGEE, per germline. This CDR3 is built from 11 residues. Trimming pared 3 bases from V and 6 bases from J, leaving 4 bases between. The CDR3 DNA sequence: TGTGCCAGCAGCGCGGGCAATGAGCAGTTCTTC. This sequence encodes CASSAGNEQFF. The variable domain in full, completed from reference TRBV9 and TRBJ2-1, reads DSGVTQTPKHLITATGQRVTLRCSPRSGDLSVYWYQQSLDQGLQFLIQYYNGEERAKGNILERFSAQQFPDLHSELNLSSLELGDSALYFCASSAGNEQFFGPGTRLTVL.

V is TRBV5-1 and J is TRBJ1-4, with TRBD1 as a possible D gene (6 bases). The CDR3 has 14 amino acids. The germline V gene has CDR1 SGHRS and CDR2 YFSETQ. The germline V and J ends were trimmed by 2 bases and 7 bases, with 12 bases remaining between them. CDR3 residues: CASSLGQFPEKLFF. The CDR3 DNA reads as TGCGCCAGCAGCTTAGGACAGTTCCCTGAAAAACTGTTTTTT. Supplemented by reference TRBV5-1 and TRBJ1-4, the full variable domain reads KAGVTQTPRYLIKTRGQQVTLSCSPISGHRSVSWYQQTPGQGLQFLFEYFSETQRNKGNFPGRFSGRQFSNSRSEMNVSTLELGDSALYLCASSLGQFPEKLFFGSGTQLSVL.

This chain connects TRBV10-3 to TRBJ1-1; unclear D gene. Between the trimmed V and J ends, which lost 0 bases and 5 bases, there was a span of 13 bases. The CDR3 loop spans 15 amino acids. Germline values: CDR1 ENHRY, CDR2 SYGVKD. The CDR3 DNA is TGTGCCATCAGTGAGTCCGGGGTTGGGTCTACTGAAGCTTTCTTT. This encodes CAISESGVGSTEAFF.

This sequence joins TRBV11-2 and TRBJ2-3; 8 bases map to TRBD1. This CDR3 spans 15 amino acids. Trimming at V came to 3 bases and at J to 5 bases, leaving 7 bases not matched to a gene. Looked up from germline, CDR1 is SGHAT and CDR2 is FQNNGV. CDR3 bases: TGTGCCAGCAGCTTCCAGGGGGCGCCGGGAGATACGCAGTATTTT. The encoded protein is CASSFQGAPGDTQYF.

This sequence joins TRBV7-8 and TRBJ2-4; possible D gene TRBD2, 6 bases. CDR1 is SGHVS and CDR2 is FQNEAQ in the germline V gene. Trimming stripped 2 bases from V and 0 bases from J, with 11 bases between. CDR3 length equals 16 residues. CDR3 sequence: CASSLSAGLAKNIQYF. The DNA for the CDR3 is TGTGCCAGCAGCTTATCCGCGGGACTAGCCAAAAACATTCAGTACTTC.

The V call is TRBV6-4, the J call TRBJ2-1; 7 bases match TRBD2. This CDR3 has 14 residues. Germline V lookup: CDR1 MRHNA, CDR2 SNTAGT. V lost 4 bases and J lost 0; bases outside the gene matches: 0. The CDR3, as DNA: TGTGCCAGCAGTGCGGGGGGCTCCTACAATGAGCAGTTCTTC. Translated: CASSAGGSYNEQFF.

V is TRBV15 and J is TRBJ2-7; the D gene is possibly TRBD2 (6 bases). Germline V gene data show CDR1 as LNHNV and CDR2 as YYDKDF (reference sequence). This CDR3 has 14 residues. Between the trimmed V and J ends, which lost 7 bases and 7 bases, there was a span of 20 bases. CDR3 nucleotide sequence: TGTGCCACCACCGATTGGGGAGGATCAAGGGAGCAGTACTTC. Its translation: CATTDWGGSREQYF.

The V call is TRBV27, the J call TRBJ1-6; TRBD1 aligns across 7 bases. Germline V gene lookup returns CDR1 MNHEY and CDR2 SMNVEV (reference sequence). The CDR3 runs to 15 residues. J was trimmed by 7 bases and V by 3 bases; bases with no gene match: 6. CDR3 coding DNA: TGTGCCAGCAGTTTGACAGGGACGGGAAATTCACCCCTCCACTTT. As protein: CASSLTGTGNSPLHF.

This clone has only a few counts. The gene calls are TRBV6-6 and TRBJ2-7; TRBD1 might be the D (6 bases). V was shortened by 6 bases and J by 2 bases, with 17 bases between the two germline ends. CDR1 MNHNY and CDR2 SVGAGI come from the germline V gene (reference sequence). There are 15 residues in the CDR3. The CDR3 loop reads CASRSSQGTTYEQYF. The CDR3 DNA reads TGTGCCAGCAGATCTTCGCAGGGGACCACCTACGAGCAGTACTTC.

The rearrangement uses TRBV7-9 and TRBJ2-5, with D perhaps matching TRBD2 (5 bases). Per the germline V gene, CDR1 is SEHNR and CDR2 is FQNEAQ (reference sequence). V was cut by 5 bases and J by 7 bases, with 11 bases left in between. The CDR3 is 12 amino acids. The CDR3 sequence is CASSHSEGTQYF. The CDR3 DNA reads TGTGCCAGCAGCCACTCCGAGGGGACCCAGTACTTC.

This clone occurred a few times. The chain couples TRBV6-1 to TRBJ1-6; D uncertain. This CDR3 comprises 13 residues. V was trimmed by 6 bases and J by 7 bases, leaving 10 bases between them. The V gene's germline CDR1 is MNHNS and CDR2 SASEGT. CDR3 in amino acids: CASRYDINSPLHF. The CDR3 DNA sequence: TGTGCCAGCAGATATGACATAAATTCACCCCTCCACTTT.

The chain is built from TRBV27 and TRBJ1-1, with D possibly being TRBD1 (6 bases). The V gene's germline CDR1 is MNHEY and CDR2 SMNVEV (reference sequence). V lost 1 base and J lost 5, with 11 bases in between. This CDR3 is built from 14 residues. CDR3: CASSLWQGMTEAFF. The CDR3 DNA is TGTGCCAGCAGTTTATGGCAGGGGATGACTGAAGCTTTCTTT.

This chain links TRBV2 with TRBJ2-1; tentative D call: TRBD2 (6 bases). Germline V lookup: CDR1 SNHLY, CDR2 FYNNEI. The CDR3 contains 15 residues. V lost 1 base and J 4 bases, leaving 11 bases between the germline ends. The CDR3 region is CASSEVSSEYNEQFF. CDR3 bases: TGTGCCAGCAGTGAAGTGTCTAGCGAGTACAATGAGCAGTTCTTC.

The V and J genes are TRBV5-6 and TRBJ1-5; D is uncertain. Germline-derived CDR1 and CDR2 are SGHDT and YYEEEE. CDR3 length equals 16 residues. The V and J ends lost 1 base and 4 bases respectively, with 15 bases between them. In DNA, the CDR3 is TGTGCCAGCAGCTTGTCTCCACGGGAGCTAAATCAGCCCCAGCATTTT. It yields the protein CASSLSPRELNQPQHF.

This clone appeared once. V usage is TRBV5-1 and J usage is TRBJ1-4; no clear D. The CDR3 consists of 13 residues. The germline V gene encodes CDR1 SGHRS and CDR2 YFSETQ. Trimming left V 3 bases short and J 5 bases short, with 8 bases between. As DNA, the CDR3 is TGCGCCAGCAGCTCGCAGGCGAATGAAAAACTGTTTTTT. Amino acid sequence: CASSSQANEKLFF.

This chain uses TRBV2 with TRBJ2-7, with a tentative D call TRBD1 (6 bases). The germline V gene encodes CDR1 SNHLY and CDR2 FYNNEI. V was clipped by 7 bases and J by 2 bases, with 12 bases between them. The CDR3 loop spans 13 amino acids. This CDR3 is CASIAQGPYEQYF. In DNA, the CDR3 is TGTGCCAGCATCGCACAGGGCCCCTACGAGCAGTACTTC.